Presented here are 19 T cell receptor beta chains from one specimen sequenced in a study of identical twins. MiXCR was run by TCRdb on the 5' RACE reads, yielding one entry per CDR3 protein. This sample has about 250,000 distinct CDR3 sequences, with roughly 8.7% found just once. The sample also formed part of further work on yellow fever vaccine responses in identical twins.

Sequenced: CD8+ T cells sorted from blood. These receptor sequences come from a woman between 18 and 29 years old in good health.

This sequence joins TRBV7-2 and TRBJ2-5; D uncertain. Deletions cut 4 bases from V and 4 bases from J, with 13 bases between. Germline lookup yields CDR1 SGHTA and CDR2 FQGNSA. This CDR3 is built from 14 residues. The CDR3 DNA follows: TGTGCCAGCAGCTCTGGTTCGGGCCGAGAGACCCAGTACTTC. Translation: CASSSGSGRETQYF.

This clonotype came up many times. The V gene is TRBV20-1, the J gene TRBJ2-1; 11 bases fit TRBD2. CDR1 and CDR2 (germline): DFQATT, SNEGSKA (reference sequence). The CDR3 has 15 residues. V trimming: 6 bases; J trimming: 2 bases; junction bases outside the gene matches: 6. CDR3 in amino acids: CSASTSGGPYNEQFF. CDR3 DNA: TGCAGTGCCAGTACTAGCGGGGGCCCCTACAATGAGCAGTTCTTC.

The chain carries TRBV12-3 or TRBV12-4 and TRBJ2-2; D is possibly TRBD1 or TRBD2 (5 bases each). The CDR3 is made up of 15 amino acids. The germline V and J ends were trimmed by 6 bases and 6 bases, with 17 bases remaining between them. Written as DNA, the CDR3 is TGTGCCAGCAGCCACGTGCCGGGGCCAGCCGGGGAGCTGTTTTTT. Translation: CASSHVPGPAGELFF.

This clonotype was seen a few times. The chain links TRBV9 to TRBJ2-1; 7 bases align to TRBD2. Germline V lookup: CDR1 SGDLS, CDR2 YYNGEE. The ends lost 5 bases at V and 2 bases at J; junction bases unmatched: 10. There are 16 residues in the CDR3. CDR3: CASSRPGGVPYNEQFF. CDR3 nucleotide sequence: TGTGCCAGCAGTCGACCTGGGGGGGTACCCTACAATGAGCAGTTCTTC.

In its sample, this clonotype was seen a few times. J is TRBJ1-1 and V is TRBV25-1, with D perhaps TRBD1 (5 bases). Germline values: CDR1 MGHDK, CDR2 SYGVNS. The CDR3 runs 17 residues. The V end was cut by 7 bases, the J end by 3 bases, with 24 bases between. The CDR3 here is CASINVGTIGDDTEAFF. In DNA form, the CDR3 reads TGTGCCAGCATTAACGTAGGTACGATTGGGGACGACACTGAAGCTTTCTTT.

The chain combines TRBV28 with TRBJ2-7; D call uncertain. The germline CDR1 and CDR2 sequences are MDHEN and SYDVKM. This CDR3 comprises 15 residues. V was pared by 5 bases and J by 3 bases, with 17 bases between. The CDR3 is CASSLSPPFFYEQYF. The CDR3 bases are TGTGCCAGCAGTCTATCCCCCCCGTTTTTCTACGAGCAGTACTTC.

J is TRBJ1-2 and V is TRBV11-2, with 7 bases identical to TRBD1. The trim removed 5 bases at V and 4 bases at J, leaving 7 bases unmatched. The CDR3 has 14 amino acids. Germline V gene lookup returns CDR1 SGHAT and CDR2 FQNNGV. As DNA, the CDR3 is TGTGCCAGCAGCGCCAGGGGGGATGGCTATGGCTACACCTTC. Protein: CASSARGDGYGYTF.

This clonotype has ten or more counts. The V call is TRBV9, the J call TRBJ2-3; D is perhaps TRBD2 (5 bases). Germline CDR1 is SGDLS and CDR2 is YYNGEE. Trimming stripped 0 bases from V and 2 bases from J, with 25 bases between. This CDR3 spans 20 amino acids. CDR3 protein: CASSVALGTSPTRITDTQYF. The CDR3 DNA sequence: TGTGCCAGCAGCGTAGCTCTGGGAACTAGTCCGACCCGAATCACAGATACGCAGTATTTT.

This sequence joins TRBV11-2 and TRBJ2-7; D ambiguous. Trimming stripped 5 bases from V and 3 bases from J, with 11 bases between. The germline CDR1 and CDR2 sequences are SGHAT and FQNNGV. This CDR3 contains 13 residues. Written as DNA, the CDR3 is TGTGCCAGCAGCCCAACCCGCTACTACGAGCAGTACTTC. It specifies CASSPTRYYEQYF. The full variable domain, with the rest looked up from reference TRBV11-2 and TRBJ2-7, is EAGVAQSPRYKIIEKRQSVAFWCNPISGHATLYWYQQILGQGPKLLIQFQNNGVVDDSQLPKDRFSAERLKGVDSTLKIQPAKLEDSAVYLCASSPTRYYEQYFGPGTRLTVT.

This chain uses TRBV10-1 with TRBJ2-2; D remains ambiguous. Germline assignment: CDR1 WNHNN and CDR2 SYGVQD (reference sequence). Between the trimmed V and J ends, which lost 5 bases and 6 bases, there was a span of 10 bases. The CDR3 length is 13 residues. The CDR3: CASSSFSSGELFF. The CDR3 region has the DNA TGCGCCAGCAGTTCCTTCTCGTCCGGGGAGCTGTTTTTT.

This clonotype was seen more than once but under ten times. This chain links TRBV29-1 with TRBJ1-4; tentatively, D is TRBD1 (5 bases). Looked up from germline, CDR1 is SQVTM and CDR2 is ANQGSEA. The ends were cut back, 4 bases at V and 5 bases at J, with 8 bases in the middle. The CDR3 runs to 12 residues. The CDR3: CSVVGTNEKLFF. Written as DNA, the CDR3 is TGCAGCGTTGTAGGGACGAATGAAAAACTGTTTTTT.

With respect to this clonotype: Lacking the conserved final phenylalanine or tryptophan, this CDR3 likely reflects a read error. This sequence joins TRBV7-9 and TRBJ2-3; TRBD1 matches at 7 bases. CDR1 is SEHNR and CDR2 is FQNEAQ in the germline V gene (reference sequence). The V gene end was trimmed by 5 bases and the J gene end by 4 bases; junction bases not matched to a gene: 3. The CDR3 contains 13 residues. The CDR3 DNA follows: TGTGCCAGCAGCAAGACAGGGCCAGATACGCAGTATATT. Residues: CASSKTGPDTQYI.

This chain uses TRBV20-1 with TRBJ1-3; D gene uncertain. The V gene's germline CDR1 is DFQATT and CDR2 SNEGSKA (reference sequence). The CDR3 length is 14 residues. The V and J ends lost 0 bases and 0 bases respectively, with 6 bases between them. CDR3 amino acids: CSARDRDSGNTIYF. In DNA, the CDR3 is TGCAGTGCTAGAGACAGAGACTCTGGAAACACCATATATTTT.

This clonotype was detected ten times or more. V usage is TRBV7-6 and J usage is TRBJ2-7; the D is unclear. Deletions cut 1 base from V and 0 bases from J, with 13 bases between. CDR3 length: 16 residues. Germline CDR1 is SGHVS and CDR2 is FNYEAQ. CDR3 nucleotides: TGTGCCAGCAGCTTAGGGGGTGGACGCGTCTCCTACGAGCAGTACTTC. Encoded protein: CASSLGGGRVSYEQYF.

This clonotype was detected a few times. The chain carries TRBV7-8 and TRBJ2-1; a weak D match, TRBD2 (5 bases). The germline V and J ends were trimmed by 5 bases and 5 bases, with 19 bases remaining between them. Germline V gives CDR1 SGHVS, CDR2 FQNEAQ. The CDR3 extends over 16 amino acids. CDR3 sequence (DNA): TGTGCCAGCAGCGGACTTTTAGCAACTCCGAACAATGAGCAGTTCTTC. As protein: CASSGLLATPNNEQFF.

This rearrangement joins TRBV2 to TRBJ2-7, with 9 positions matching TRBD1. This CDR3 is built from 13 residues. Losses at the gene ends were 8 bases for V and 3 bases for J; bases not matched to a gene: 5. CDR1 is SNHLY and CDR2 is FYNNEI in the germline V gene. The CDR3 loop is CASGYRGLYEQYF. The CDR3 DNA follows: TGTGCCAGCGGCTACAGGGGGCTCTACGAGCAGTACTTC.

This clonotype was detected only a few times. The genes are TRBV4-1 and TRBJ2-7; D is undetermined. Trimming cost V 5 bases and J 2 bases, with 10 bases left between them. In germline, CDR1 is MGHRA, CDR2 YSYEKL. The CDR3 loop spans 13 amino acids. The CDR3, as DNA: TGCGCCAGCAGCATTAACATACCCTACGAGCAGTACTTC. This translates into CASSINIPYEQYF.

The chain uses TRBV14 and TRBJ2-3, with 7 bases that match TRBD2. V gave up 0 bases and J gave up 3 bases; unmatched junction bases: 3. The CDR3 spans 15 residues. The V gene's germline CDR1 is SGHDN and CDR2 FVKESK. CDR3: CASSQELALTDTQYF. CDR3 nucleotide sequence: TGTGCCAGCAGCCAAGAACTAGCGTTAACAGATACGCAGTATTTT.

This clonotype was counted between two and nine times. The chain has TRBV6-2 or TRBV6-3 and TRBJ2-7; D not resolved. CDR1 and CDR2 from the germline V gene are MNHEY and SVGEGT. CDR3 length: 13 amino acids. Trimming pared 6 bases from V and 6 bases from J, leaving 15 bases between. This CDR3 reads CASSLTPSGEQYF. The CDR3 DNA is TGTGCCAGCAGCCTTACCCCTTCCGGCGAGCAGTACTTC.